This TCR beta chain was profiled in a study of blood T cell repertoires in COVID-19. Study overall: The United States, Italy and Spain were the sources of the acute and convalescent COVID-19 samples. The analysed material was cDNA or gDNA that came from T cells, B-cell-depleted T cells, or PBMCs.

The table came from immunoSEQ multiplex PCR; TCRdb's copy has only in-frame clones and leaves some out. The repertoire holds about 350,000 clones, with about 90% as singletons. Participants came from about two dozen US areas, aged roughly 18 to 89 years. The CDR3 is 14 residues long. V was pared by 4 bases and J by 11 bases, with 15 bases between. Germline V gene data show CDR1 as MNHEY and CDR2 as SVGAGI. The material sequenced was PBMCs or T cells enriched from blood (not recorded which). The receptor comes from a woman in her twenties or thirties who had been exposed to COVID-19. The gene calls are TRBV6-5 and TRBJ1-6; maybe TRBD1 (6 bases). The CDR3 DNA is TGTGCCAGCAGTTCCGGACAGAGATTCACACCCCTCCACTTT. Its protein is CASSSGQRFTPLHF.